The clone carrying this T cell receptor beta chain occurred many times. Its antigen is undetermined. The data stem from a study of breast tumors, draining lymph nodes, adjacent tissues. Study-level points and caveats: Tumor repertoires ranked between lymph nodes and nontumor tissue in diversity, with V and J gene preferences. The data were judged consistent with most tumor T cells coming from lymph node and expanding in tumor.

In TCRdb, the multiplex PCR reads were re-called with MiXCR into one record per CDR3 protein. The repertoire holds some 140,000 distinct CDR3 sequences, with 21% as singletons. The germline gives CDR1 KGHSH, CDR2 LQKENI. The CDR3 extends over 14 amino acids. Germline trimming cut 3 bases from V and 4 bases from J; bases unmatched to any gene: 4. Axillary draining lymph nodes of breast cancer patients supplied the node samples. The genes are TRBV18 and TRBJ2-7; TRBD1 matches 9 bases. Sequenced: axillary lymph node tissue. This TCR was recovered from a female donor with breast cancer. Some clones in this sample may be carry-over from other donors' samples. The DNA for the CDR3 is TGTGCCAGCTCACCTCGGACAGGGGCTTACGAGCAGTACTTC. Translation gives CASSPRTGAYEQYF.